These 8 T cell receptor beta chains share one sample of origin, sequenced in a study of CD8+ T cells in alopecia areata. It was cDNA, reverse transcribed from extracted RNA, that served as the sequencing template. Method: immunoSEQ multiplex PCR; TCRdb's copy keeps in-frame clones and lacks some. Of about 120,000 clones listed, over 60% are singletons. Sequencing was performed on CD4+ T cells sorted from blood. The origin of the receptors is a human donor in good health.

The chain is built from TRBV6-5 and TRBJ2-5, with a tentative D call TRBD2 (6 bases). The CDR3 runs 15 residues. The germline CDR1 and CDR2 sequences are MNHEY and SVGAGI. V was shortened by 6 bases and J by 2 bases, with 16 bases between the two germline ends. CDR3 sequence reads: CASRLRAGFQETQYF. In DNA form, the CDR3 reads TGTGCCAGCAGGCTTAGGGCGGGATTTCAAGAGACCCAGTACTTC.

This clone occurred a few times. This rearrangement joins TRBV2 to TRBJ1-1; possibly TRBD1 for D (5 bases). Trimming stripped 7 bases from V and 1 base from J, with 10 bases between. The length of the CDR3 is 13 residues. Germline-derived CDR1 and CDR2 are SNHLY and FYNNEI. CDR3 loop: CASTDDRNTEAFF. For the CDR3, the DNA is TGTGCCAGCACCGATGACAGGAACACTGAAGCTTTCTTT.

V is TRBV10-3 and J is TRBJ1-5; 7 bases are shared with TRBD1. V shed 3 bases and J 2 bases; nucleotides not matched to a gene: 4. This CDR3 has 15 amino acids. Germline CDR1 ENHRY, CDR2 SYGVKD. The CDR3 DNA reads TGTGCCATCAGTGAAGGGGGCGAGGGCAATCAGCCCCAGCATTTT. Protein sequence: CAISEGGEGNQPQHF.

This clone was seen more than once but under ten times. J is TRBJ1-2 and V is TRBV6-5; D gene unclear. This CDR3 is built from 12 residues. CDR1 MNHEY and CDR2 SVGAGI come from the germline V gene. V was clipped by 6 bases and J by 6 bases, with 11 bases between them. For the CDR3, the DNA is TGTGCCAGCAGGGGAGAGCGGGATGGCTACACCTTC. Translated, it gives CASRGERDGYTF.

The rearrangement links TRBV15 to TRBJ2-5, with D unclear. The CDR3 has 15 amino acids. With 0 bases removed from V and 1 base from J, the gap between germline ends came to 9 bases. CDR1 LNHNV and CDR2 YYDKDF come from the germline V gene (reference sequence). The CDR3 region is CATSRDTRPQETQYF. In nucleotides, the CDR3 is TGTGCCACCAGCAGAGATACCAGGCCCCAAGAGACCCAGTACTTC. Full variable domain (missing parts from reference TRBV15 and TRBJ2-5): DAMVIQNPRYQVTQFGKPVTLSCSQTLNHNVMYWYQQKSSQAPKLLFHYYDKDFNNEADTPDNFQSRRPNTSFCFLDIRSPGLGDTAMYLCATSRDTRPQETQYFGPGTRLLVL.

This clone was seen a handful of times. The chain carries TRBV5-1 and TRBJ1-2; D is possibly TRBD1 (5 bases). Germline V lookup: CDR1 SGHRS, CDR2 YFSETQ. The V end lost 4 bases, the J end lost 7 bases, and 14 bases lay between the germline ends. CDR3 length: 13 amino acids. In nucleotides, the CDR3 is TGCGCCAGCAGCCCCATGGGGGAGTCTGGCTACACCTTC. Residues: CASSPMGESGYTF.

The CDR3 nucleotides read TGTGCCAGCAGTTACACAGGGAATGAAAAACTGTTTTTT. It is translated as CASSYTGNEKLFF. V usage is TRBV6-6 and J usage is TRBJ1-4; D might be TRBD1 (6 bases). Looked up from germline, CDR1 is MNHNY and CDR2 is SVGAGI (reference sequence). The length of the CDR3 is 13 residues. V lost 2 bases and J lost 5, with 6 bases in between.

V is TRBV30 and J is TRBJ2-7; no clear D gene. The CDR3 totals 10 residues. Trimming removed 6 bases from V and 5 bases from J, with 8 bases in between. Germline V lookup: CDR1 GTSNPN, CDR2 SVGIG (reference sequence). The CDR3 is CACGVDEQYF. In DNA form, the CDR3 reads TGTGCCTGCGGTGTTGACGAGCAGTACTTC.